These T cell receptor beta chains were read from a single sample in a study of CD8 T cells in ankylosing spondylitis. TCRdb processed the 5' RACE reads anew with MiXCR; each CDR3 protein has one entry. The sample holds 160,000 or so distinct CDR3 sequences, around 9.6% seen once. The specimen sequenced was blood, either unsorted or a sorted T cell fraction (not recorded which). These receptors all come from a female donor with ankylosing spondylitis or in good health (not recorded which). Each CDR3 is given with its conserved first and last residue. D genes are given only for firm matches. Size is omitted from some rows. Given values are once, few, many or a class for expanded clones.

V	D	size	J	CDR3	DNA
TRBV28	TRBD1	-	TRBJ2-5	CASSAARGRRETQYF	TGTGCCAGCAGTGCGGCCAGGGGGCGCAGGGAGACCCAGTACTTC
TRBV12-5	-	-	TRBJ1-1	CASGASTGNMKGAFF	TGTGCTAGTGGTGCGTCCACAGGGAACATGAAAGGAGCTTTCTTT
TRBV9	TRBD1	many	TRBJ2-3	CASSSGTGDLAQYF	TGTGCCAGCAGCTCCGGGACAGGGGATCTGGCGCAGTATTTT
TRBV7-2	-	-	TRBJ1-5	CASSLNPGVGQPQHF	TGTGCCAGCAGCCTCAACCCGGGGGTAGGGCAGCCCCAGCATTTT
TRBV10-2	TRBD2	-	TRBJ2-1	CASSESGSSNEQFF	TGCGCCAGCAGTGAGAGCGGGAGCAGCAATGAGCAGTTCTTC
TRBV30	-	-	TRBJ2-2	CAWSVLNTGELFF	TGTGCCTGGAGTGTGTTGAACACCGGGGAGCTGTTTTTT
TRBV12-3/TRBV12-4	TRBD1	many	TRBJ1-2	CASCSGDRGYYGYTF	TGTGCCAGCTGTAGCGGAGACAGGGGATACTATGGCTACACCTTC
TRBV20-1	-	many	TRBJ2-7	CSARDWDSHEQYF	TGCAGTGCTAGAGATTGGGACTCACACGAGCAGTACTTC
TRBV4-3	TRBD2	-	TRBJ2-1	CASSQASEAGLDEQFF	TGCGCCAGCAGCCAAGCGTCAGAAGCGGGACTGGATGAGCAGTTCTTC
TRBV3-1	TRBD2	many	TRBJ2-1	CASSQGLAGNEQFF	TGTGCCAGCAGCCAAGGACTAGCAGGCAATGAGCAGTTCTTC
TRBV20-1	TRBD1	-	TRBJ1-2	CSAKQGNYGYTF	TGCAGTGCTAAACAGGGGAACTATGGCTACACCTTC
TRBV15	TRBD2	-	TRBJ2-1	CATSRAAPLADSYNEQFF	TGTGCCACCAGCAGAGCGGCGCCCCTAGCGGACTCCTACAATGAGCAGTTCTTC
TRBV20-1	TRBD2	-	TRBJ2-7	CSARTSGSPLYEQYF	TGCAGTGCAAGGACTAGCGGGAGCCCCTTGTACGAGCAGTACTTC
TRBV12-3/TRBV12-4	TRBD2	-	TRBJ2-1	CASSLREGLYNEQFF	TGTGCCAGCAGTTTAAGGGAGGGGCTCTACAATGAGCAGTTCTTC
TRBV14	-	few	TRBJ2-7	CASSQGREGGYEQYF	TGTGCCAGCAGCCAAGGAAGAGAGGGGGGATACGAGCAGTACTTC
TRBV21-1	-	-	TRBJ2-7	CASRPQNFFGDSWVEQYF	TGTGCCAGCAGACCCCAGAATTTTTTTGGTGATTCCTGGGTCGAGCAGTACTTC
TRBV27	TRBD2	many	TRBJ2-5	CASSPGGETQYF	TGTGCCAGCAGTCCGGGAGGGGAGACCCAGTACTTC
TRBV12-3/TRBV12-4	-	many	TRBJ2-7	CASALFQLSYEQYF	TGTGCCAGCGCTCTATTCCAGCTCAGCTACGAGCAGTACTTC
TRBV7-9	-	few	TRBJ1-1	CASSLRRENTEAFF	TGTGCCAGCAGCTTAAGACGGGAGAACACTGAAGCTTTCTTT
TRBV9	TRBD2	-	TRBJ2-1	CASGTSGRDEQFF	TGTGCCAGCGGGACTAGCGGGAGGGATGAGCAGTTCTTC
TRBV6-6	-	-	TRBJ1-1	CASSSSLGTEAFF	TGTGCCAGCAGTTCTTCCCTGGGCACTGAAGCTTTCTTT
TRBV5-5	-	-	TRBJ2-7	CAMGPGQGIEQYF	TGTGCCATGGGCCCTGGGCAGGGTATAGAGCAGTACTTC
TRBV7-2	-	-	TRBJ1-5	CASSSPGAGIYQPQHF	TGTGCCAGCAGCTCACCCGGGGCAGGGATTTATCAGCCCCAGCATTTT
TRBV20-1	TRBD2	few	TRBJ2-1	CSATSGSRDEQFF	TGCAGTGCTACTAGCGGGAGTCGGGATGAGCAGTTCTTC
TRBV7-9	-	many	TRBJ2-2	CASQAETGELFF	TGTGCCAGCCAAGCTGAGACCGGGGAGCTGTTTTTT
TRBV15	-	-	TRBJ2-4	CATSRVGGDIQYF	TGTGCCACCAGCAGAGTCGGAGGTGACATTCAGTACTTC
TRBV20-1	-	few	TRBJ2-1	CSAVPVGSYNEQFF	TGCAGTGCCGTCCCGGTTGGGTCCTACAATGAGCAGTTCTTC
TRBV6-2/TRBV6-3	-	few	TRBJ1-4	CASSSNDLNEKLFF	TGTGCCAGCAGTTCAAACGATCTGAATGAAAAACTGTTTTTT
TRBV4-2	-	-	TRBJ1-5	CASSQEGDWGSQPQHF	TGTGCCAGCAGCCAGGAAGGTGATTGGGGTTCTCAGCCCCAGCATTTT
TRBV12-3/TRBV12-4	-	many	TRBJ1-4	CASSLAGATNEKLFF	TGTGCCAGCAGTTTAGCCGGGGCGACTAATGAAAAACTGTTTTTT
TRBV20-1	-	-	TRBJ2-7	CSARPPSADYYEQYF	TGCAGTGCTAGACCCCCTAGCGCCGATTACTACGAGCAGTACTTC
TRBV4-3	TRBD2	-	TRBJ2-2	CASSQVPGGVSNTGELFF	TGCGCCAGCAGCCAAGTCCCGGGGGGGGTCTCGAACACCGGGGAGCTGTTTTTT
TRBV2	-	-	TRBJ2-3	CATLVHGGDTQYF	TGTGCCACTTTGGTCCACGGTGGGGATACGCAGTATTTT
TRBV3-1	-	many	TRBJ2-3	CASSPFLTDTQYF	TGTGCCAGCAGCCCCTTCCTCACAGATACGCAGTATTTT
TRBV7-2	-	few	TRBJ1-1	CASSYWTFYAFF	TGTGCCAGCAGCTATTGGACATTTTATGCTTTCTTT
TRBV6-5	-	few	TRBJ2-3	CASSYGPGTDTQYF	TGTGCCAGCAGTTACGGTCCAGGCACAGATACGCAGTATTTT
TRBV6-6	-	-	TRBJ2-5	CASSSPWGETQYF	TGTGCCAGCAGCTCCCCTTGGGGAGAGACCCAGTACTTC
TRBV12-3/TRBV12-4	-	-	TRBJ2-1	CASSPLSAGEQFF	TGTGCCAGCAGCCCTCTGAGTGCCGGTGAGCAGTTCTTC
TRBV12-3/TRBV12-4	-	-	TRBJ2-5	CASSLVRRETQYF	TGTGCCAGCAGTTTGGTACGAAGGGAGACCCAGTACTTC
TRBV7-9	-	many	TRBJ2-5	CASSLAGGQYF	TGTGCCAGCAGCTTAGCTGGAGGGCAGTACTTC
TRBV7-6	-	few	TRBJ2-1	CASSLIWRDGGEQFF	TGTGCCAGCAGCTTAATTTGGAGGGACGGCGGTGAGCAGTTCTTC
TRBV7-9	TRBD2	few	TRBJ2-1	CASSEGLAGRNEQFF	TGTGCCAGCAGTGAGGGACTAGCGGGACGTAATGAGCAGTTCTTC
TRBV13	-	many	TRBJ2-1	CASSYSGRDEQFF	TGTGCCAGCAGCTACTCGGGCCGTGATGAGCAGTTCTTC
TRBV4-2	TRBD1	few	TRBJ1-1	CASSQGQENFF	TGTGCCAGCAGCCAGGGACAGGAGAATTTCTTT
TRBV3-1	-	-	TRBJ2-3	CASSQLLRPSQYF	TGTGCCAGCAGCCAACTTCTCCGCCCCTCGCAGTATTTT
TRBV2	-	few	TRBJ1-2	CASRDHYGYTF	TGTGCCAGCAGAGACCATTATGGCTACACCTTC
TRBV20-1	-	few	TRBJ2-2	CSARAGSGELFF	TGCAGTGCTAGAGCGGGATCCGGGGAGCTGTTTTTT
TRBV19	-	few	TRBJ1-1	CASIDGPPALMNTEAFF	TGTGCCAGTATAGACGGACCGCCTGCCCTGATGAACACTGAAGCTTTCTTT
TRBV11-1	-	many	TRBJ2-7	CASSPLGDEQYF	TGTGCCAGCAGCCCCCTGGGGGACGAGCAGTACTTC
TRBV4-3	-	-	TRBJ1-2	CASSQDGNYGYTF	TGCGCCAGCAGCCAAGATGGAAACTATGGCTACACCTTC
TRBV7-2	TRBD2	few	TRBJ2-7	CASSLMASGSNEQYF	TGTGCCAGCAGCTTAATGGCTAGCGGGAGCAACGAGCAGTACTTC
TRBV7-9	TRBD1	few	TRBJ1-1	CASSSGQGPNTEAFF	TGTGCCAGCAGCTCGGGACAGGGGCCCAACACTGAAGCTTTCTTT
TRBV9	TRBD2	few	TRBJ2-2	CASETSGKNTGELFF	TGTGCCAGCGAGACTAGCGGGAAGAACACCGGGGAGCTGTTTTTT